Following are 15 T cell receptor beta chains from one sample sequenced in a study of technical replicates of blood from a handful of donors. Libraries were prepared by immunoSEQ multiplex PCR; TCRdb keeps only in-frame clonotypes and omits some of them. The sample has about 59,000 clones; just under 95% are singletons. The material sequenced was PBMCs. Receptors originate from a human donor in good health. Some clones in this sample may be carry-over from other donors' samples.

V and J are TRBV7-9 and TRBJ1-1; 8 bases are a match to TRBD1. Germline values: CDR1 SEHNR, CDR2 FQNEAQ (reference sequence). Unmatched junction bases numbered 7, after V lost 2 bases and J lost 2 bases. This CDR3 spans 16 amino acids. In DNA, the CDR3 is TGTGCCAGCAGCTTATGGATCAGGGGGCCTAACACTGAAGCTTTCTTT. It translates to CASSLWIRGPNTEAFF. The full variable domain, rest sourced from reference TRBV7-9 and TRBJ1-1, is DTGVSQNPRHKITKRGQNVTFRCDPISEHNRLYWYRQTLGQGPEFLTYFQNEAQLEKSRLLSDRFSAERPKGSFSTLEIQRTEQGDSAMYLCASSLWIRGPNTEAFFGQGTRLTVV.

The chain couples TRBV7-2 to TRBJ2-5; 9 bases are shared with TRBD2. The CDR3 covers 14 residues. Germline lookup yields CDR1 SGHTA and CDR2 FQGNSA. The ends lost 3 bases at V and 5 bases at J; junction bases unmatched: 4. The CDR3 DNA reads TGTGCCAGCAGCTTGGGCGGGGGGGTTGAGACCCAGTACTTC. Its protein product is CASSLGGGVETQYF.

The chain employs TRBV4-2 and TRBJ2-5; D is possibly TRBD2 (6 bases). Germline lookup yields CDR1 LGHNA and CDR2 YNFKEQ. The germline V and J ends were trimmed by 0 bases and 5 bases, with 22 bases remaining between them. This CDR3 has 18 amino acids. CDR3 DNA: TGTGCCAGCAGCCAAGATCTGGTAGCGGACCCTCGTTGGGAGACCCAGTACTTC. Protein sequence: CASSQDLVADPRWETQYF.

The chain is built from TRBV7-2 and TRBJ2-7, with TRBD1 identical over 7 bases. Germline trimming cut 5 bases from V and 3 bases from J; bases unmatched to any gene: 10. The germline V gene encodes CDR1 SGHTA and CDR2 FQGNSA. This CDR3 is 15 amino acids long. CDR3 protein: CASSMAGTEYYEQYF. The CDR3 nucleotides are TGTGCCAGCAGCATGGCCGGGACAGAATACTACGAGCAGTACTTC. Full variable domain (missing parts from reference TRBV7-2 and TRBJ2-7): GAGVSQSPSNKVTEKGKDVELRCDPISGHTALYWYRQSLGQGLEFLIYFQGNSAPDKSGLPSDRFSAERTGGSVSTLTIQRTQQEDSAVYLCASSMAGTEYYEQYFGPGTRLTVT.

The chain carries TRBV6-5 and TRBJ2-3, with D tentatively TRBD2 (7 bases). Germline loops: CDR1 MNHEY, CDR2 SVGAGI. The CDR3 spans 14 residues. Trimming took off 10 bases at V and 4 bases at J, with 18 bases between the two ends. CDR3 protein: CATRGGGLSDTQYF. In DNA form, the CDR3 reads TGTGCCACCCGGGGAGGGGGATTGTCAGATACGCAGTATTTT.

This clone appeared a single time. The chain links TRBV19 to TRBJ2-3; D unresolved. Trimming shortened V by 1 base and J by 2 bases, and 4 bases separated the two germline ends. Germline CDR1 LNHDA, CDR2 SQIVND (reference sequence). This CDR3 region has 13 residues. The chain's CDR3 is CASSIVNTDTQYF. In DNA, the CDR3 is TGTGCCAGTAGTATAGTTAACACAGATACGCAGTATTTT. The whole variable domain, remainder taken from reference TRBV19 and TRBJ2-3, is DGGITQSPKYLFRKEGQNVTLSCEQNLNHDAMYWYRQDPGQGLRLIYYSQIVNDFQKGDIAEGYSVSREKKESFPLTVTSAQKNPTAFYLCASSIVNTDTQYFGPGTRLTVL.

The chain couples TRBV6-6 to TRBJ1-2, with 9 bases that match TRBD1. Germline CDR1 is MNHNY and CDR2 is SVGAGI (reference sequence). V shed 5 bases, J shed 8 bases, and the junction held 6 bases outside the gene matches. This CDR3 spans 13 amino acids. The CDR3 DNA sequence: TGTGCCAGCAGTGACGGGACAGGGTGGGGCTACACCTTC. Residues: CASSDGTGWGYTF.

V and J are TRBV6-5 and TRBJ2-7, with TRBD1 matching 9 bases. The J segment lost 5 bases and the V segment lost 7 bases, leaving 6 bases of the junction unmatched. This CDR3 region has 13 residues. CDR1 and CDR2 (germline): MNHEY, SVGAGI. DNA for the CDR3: TGTGCCAGCATCGGACAGGGGTCACACGAGCAGTACTTC. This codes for CASIGQGSHEQYF.

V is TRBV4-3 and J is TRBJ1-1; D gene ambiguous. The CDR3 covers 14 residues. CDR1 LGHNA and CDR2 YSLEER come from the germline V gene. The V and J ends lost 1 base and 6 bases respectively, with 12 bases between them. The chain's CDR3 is CASSQGSGSAEAFF. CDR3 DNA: TGCGCCAGCAGCCAAGGGTCAGGATCGGCTGAAGCTTTCTTT.

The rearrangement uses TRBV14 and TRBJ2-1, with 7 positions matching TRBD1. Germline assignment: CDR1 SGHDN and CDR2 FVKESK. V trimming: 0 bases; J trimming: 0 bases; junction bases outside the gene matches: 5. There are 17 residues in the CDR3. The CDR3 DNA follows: TGTGCCAGCAGCCAAGATTTAGGGGACAGCTCCTACAATGAGCAGTTCTTC. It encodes CASSQDLGDSSYNEQFF.

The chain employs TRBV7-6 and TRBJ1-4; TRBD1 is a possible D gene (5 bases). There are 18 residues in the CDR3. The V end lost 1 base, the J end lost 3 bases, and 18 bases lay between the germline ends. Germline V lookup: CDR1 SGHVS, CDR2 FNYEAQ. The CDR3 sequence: CASSLDPPVSGANEKLFF. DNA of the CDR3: TGTGCCAGCAGCTTAGATCCCCCGGTCTCGGGGGCTAATGAAAAACTGTTTTTT.

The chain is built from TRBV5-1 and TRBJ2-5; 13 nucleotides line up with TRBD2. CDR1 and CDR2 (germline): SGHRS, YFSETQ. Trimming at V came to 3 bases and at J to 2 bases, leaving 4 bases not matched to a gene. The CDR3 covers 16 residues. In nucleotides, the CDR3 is TGCGCCAGCAGCTCCGGACTAGCGGGGGCTCAAGAGACCCAGTACTTC. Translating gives CASSSGLAGAQETQYF.

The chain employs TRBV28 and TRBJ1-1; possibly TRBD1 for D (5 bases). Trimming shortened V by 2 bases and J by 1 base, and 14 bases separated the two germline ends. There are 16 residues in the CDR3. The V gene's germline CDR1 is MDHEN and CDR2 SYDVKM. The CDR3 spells CASSLRNRPWNTEAFF. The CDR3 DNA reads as TGTGCCAGCAGTTTACGGAACAGGCCCTGGAACACTGAAGCTTTCTTT.

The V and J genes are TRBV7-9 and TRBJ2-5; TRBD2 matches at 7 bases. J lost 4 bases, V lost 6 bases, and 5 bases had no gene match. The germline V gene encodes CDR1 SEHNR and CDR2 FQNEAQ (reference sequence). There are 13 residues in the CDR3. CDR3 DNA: TGTGCCAGCAGTCCGGGAGGTGGAGAGACCCAGTACTTC. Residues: CASSPGGGETQYF.

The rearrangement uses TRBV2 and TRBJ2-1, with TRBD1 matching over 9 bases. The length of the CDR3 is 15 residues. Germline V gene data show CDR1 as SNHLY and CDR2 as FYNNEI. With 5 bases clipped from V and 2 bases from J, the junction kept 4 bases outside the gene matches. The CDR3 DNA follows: TGTGCCAGCAGTATAACAGGGGGCCCCTACAATGAGCAGTTCTTC. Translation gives CASSITGGPYNEQFF.